A selection of T cell receptor beta chains follows, all from one sample in a study of graft-versus-host responses after intestinal transplantation. Their antigen targets remain unknown. TCRdb keeps only in-frame clones here, not all; method: immunoSEQ multiplex PCR. The sample lists 75,000 to 100,000 clones, 90% to 95% occurring once. The specimen comprised unstimulated CD8+ T cells sorted from spleen or lymph node cells, sampled before intestinal transplant. The receptors were sampled from a human donor who received an intestinal transplant. The CDR3 runs from the conserved cysteine through the conserved F or W. Fields, in order: CDR3 DNA, CDR3 protein, V gene, D gene, J gene, clone size. D genes are given only for firm matches. Only some rows state a clone size, as once, few, many or a class for expanded clones.

CDR3nt: TGTGCCAGCAGCCCTACGTACCAGGCGTCCTACGAGCAGTACTTC; CDR3aa: CASSPTYQASYEQYF; v_gene: TRBV7-9; d_gene: .; j_gene: TRBJ2-7; abundance: .
CDR3nt: TGTGCCAGCAGCTTCGGGACAGGGACGAGATCACCCCTCCACTTT; CDR3aa: CASSFGTGTRSPLHF; v_gene: TRBV7-9; d_gene: TRBD1; j_gene: TRBJ1-6; abundance: .
CDR3nt: TGCGCCAGCAGCTTGGTTCAGGGGAGCAATTCACCCCTCCACTTT; CDR3aa: CASSLVQGSNSPLHF; v_gene: TRBV5-1; d_gene: .; j_gene: TRBJ1-6; abundance: .
CDR3nt: TGTGCCTGGAGCGACAGGGTTGGAGGGGAGACCCAGTACTTC; CDR3aa: CAWSDRVGGETQYF; v_gene: TRBV30; d_gene: .; j_gene: TRBJ2-5; abundance: once
CDR3nt: TGTGCCAGCAGCTTAGGCCTTAACAATGAGCAGTTCTTC; CDR3aa: CASSLGLNNEQFF; v_gene: TRBV13; d_gene: .; j_gene: TRBJ2-1; abundance: .
CDR3nt: TGTGCCAGCAACTACAACCGGGACAGACCACAAGAGACCCAGTACTTC; CDR3aa: CASNYNRDRPQETQYF; v_gene: TRBV2; d_gene: TRBD1; j_gene: TRBJ2-5; abundance: .
CDR3nt: TGTGCCAGCAGCCCCCAGGGGATCGACAGCAATCAGCCCCAGCATTTT; CDR3aa: CASSPQGIDSNQPQHF; v_gene: TRBV7-8; d_gene: .; j_gene: TRBJ1-5; abundance: .
CDR3nt: TGTGCCAGCAGTCCCATAGCGGGAGATGGTGAGCAGTACTTC; CDR3aa: CASSPIAGDGEQYF; v_gene: TRBV27; d_gene: TRBD2; j_gene: TRBJ2-7; abundance: .
CDR3nt: TGTGCCAGCAGCCACCCGGGACAGGGCAACCAAGAGACCCAGTACTTC; CDR3aa: CASSHPGQGNQETQYF; v_gene: TRBV2; d_gene: TRBD1; j_gene: TRBJ2-5; abundance: .
CDR3nt: TGTGCCAGCAGCCCCCTCCCAGGGGGGTGGCAAGAGACCCAGTACTTC; CDR3aa: CASSPLPGGWQETQYF; v_gene: TRBV5-5; d_gene: .; j_gene: TRBJ2-5; abundance: .
CDR3nt: TGCGCCAGCAGCCACCCATTCGGGACAGCTTTCACCAATGAGCAGTTCTTC; CDR3aa: CASSHPFGTAFTNEQFF; v_gene: TRBV4-1; d_gene: TRBD1; j_gene: TRBJ2-1; abundance: .
CDR3nt: TGTGCCAGCAGCGCCAGACTAGCGGGAGCCTTGGGCTCCTACAATGAGCAGTTCTTC; CDR3aa: CASSARLAGALGSYNEQFF; v_gene: TRBV9; d_gene: TRBD2; j_gene: TRBJ2-1; abundance: .
CDR3nt: TGTGCCAGCAGCTACCCCGGGACAGGGGGCGCCGGGACCCAGTACTTC; CDR3aa: CASSYPGTGGAGTQYF; v_gene: TRBV5-6; d_gene: TRBD1; j_gene: TRBJ2-5; abundance: .
CDR3nt: TGTGCCTATCAGACGTCAGGGGGTAATAATTCACCCCTCCACTTT; CDR3aa: CAYQTSGGNNSPLHF; v_gene: TRBV5-4; d_gene: TRBD1; j_gene: TRBJ1-6; abundance: .
CDR3nt: TGTGCCAGCAGCTCCTCCGGGACAGGAATCTACAATGAGCAGTTCTTC; CDR3aa: CASSSSGTGIYNEQFF; v_gene: TRBV11-3; d_gene: TRBD1; j_gene: TRBJ2-1; abundance: .
CDR3nt: TGTGCCAGCAGCCCGGAGGGCGGTCCCTACGAGCAGTACTTC; CDR3aa: CASSPEGGPYEQYF; v_gene: TRBV7-2; d_gene: .; j_gene: TRBJ2-7; abundance: .
CDR3nt: TGTGCCAGCAGCGTCTTCTCTTGGCGGGATAGCACAGATACGCAGTATTTT; CDR3aa: CASSVFSWRDSTDTQYF; v_gene: TRBV2; d_gene: .; j_gene: TRBJ2-3; abundance: .
CDR3nt: TGTGCCAGCAGCCCAGGGGGGACCGGGGAGCTGTTTTTT; CDR3aa: CASSPGGTGELFF; v_gene: TRBV6-5; d_gene: .; j_gene: TRBJ2-2; abundance: .
CDR3nt: TGTGCCAGCAGTAGGGGTTCTGGGGCCAACGTCCTGACTTTC; CDR3aa: CASSRGSGANVLTF; v_gene: TRBV6-5; d_gene: .; j_gene: TRBJ2-6; abundance: .
CDR3nt: TGTGCCAGCAGCGGGACACCTGATAGCAATCAGCCCCAGCATTTT; CDR3aa: CASSGTPDSNQPQHF; v_gene: TRBV5-8; d_gene: .; j_gene: TRBJ1-5; abundance: .
CDR3nt: TGTGCCACCGGGAGTATCTACGAGCAGTACTTC; CDR3aa: CATGSIYEQYF; v_gene: TRBV15; d_gene: .; j_gene: TRBJ2-7; abundance: .
CDR3nt: TGTGCCAGCAGTCCCGGGACTAGCGGGGGCGCAGCCCAGTACTTC; CDR3aa: CASSPGTSGGAAQYF; v_gene: TRBV27; d_gene: TRBD2; j_gene: TRBJ2-5; abundance: .
CDR3nt: TGTGCCAGCAGTTTAATAGGGGGCATGAATCAGCCCCAGCATTTT; CDR3aa: CASSLIGGMNQPQHF; v_gene: TRBV27; d_gene: TRBD1; j_gene: TRBJ1-5; abundance: .
CDR3nt: TGTGCCAGCAGCCTCCGGGACAGGGACTCCTACGAGCAGTACTTC; CDR3aa: CASSLRDRDSYEQYF; v_gene: TRBV4-2; d_gene: TRBD1; j_gene: TRBJ2-7; abundance: .
CDR3nt: TGTGCCAGCAGCCCAGCCTTCGGGGAGGGCACTGAAGCTTTCTTT; CDR3aa: CASSPAFGEGTEAFF; v_gene: TRBV7-6; d_gene: .; j_gene: TRBJ1-1; abundance: once
CDR3nt: TGCGCCAGCAGCCAACGCACACGCTCCTACGAGCAGTACTTC; CDR3aa: CASSQRTRSYEQYF; v_gene: TRBV4-1; d_gene: .; j_gene: TRBJ2-7; abundance: .
CDR3nt: TGTGCCAGCAGCTTTGTACAGGGGATAGACACTGAAGCTTTCTTT; CDR3aa: CASSFVQGIDTEAFF; v_gene: TRBV7-2; d_gene: TRBD1; j_gene: TRBJ1-1; abundance: .
CDR3nt: TGTGCAAGTCGCTTAGAAAATTGGTGGGGGCCCAAAGGCTACACCTTC; CDR3aa: CASRLENWWGPKGYTF; v_gene: TRBV12-2; d_gene: .; j_gene: TRBJ1-2; abundance: .
CDR3nt: TGTGCCAGTAGTACTACAGGGAAGAACACTGAAGCTTTCTTT; CDR3aa: CASSTTGKNTEAFF; v_gene: TRBV19; d_gene: .; j_gene: TRBJ1-1; abundance: once
CDR3nt: TGTGCCAGCAGTGAAATTCGCCCTACCGGGCCCCAGCATTTT; CDR3aa: CASSEIRPTGPQHF; v_gene: TRBV6-1; d_gene: .; j_gene: TRBJ1-5; abundance: few
CDR3nt: TGTGCCTGGAGTGGAATAGCGGGTACCTACGAGCAGTACTTC; CDR3aa: CAWSGIAGTYEQYF; v_gene: TRBV30; d_gene: TRBD2; j_gene: TRBJ2-7; abundance: .
CDR3nt: TGTGCCAGAAGCCCTAGCCGCGAGACAGGGAGCTCCTACGAGCAGTACTTC; CDR3aa: CARSPSRETGSSYEQYF; v_gene: TRBV5-3; d_gene: TRBD1; j_gene: TRBJ2-7; abundance: .
CDR3nt: TGTGCCTGGAGTTGGCAGGTCAATGAGCAGTTCTTC; CDR3aa: CAWSWQVNEQFF; v_gene: TRBV30; d_gene: .; j_gene: TRBJ2-1; abundance: .
CDR3nt: TGTGCCAGCAGCTTGGAACAGGTATGGAACACTGAAGCTTTCTTT; CDR3aa: CASSLEQVWNTEAFF; v_gene: TRBV11-2; d_gene: .; j_gene: TRBJ1-1; abundance: .
CDR3nt: TGTGCCAGCAGTTTAGAGACTAGCGGTGAGCAGTTCTTC; CDR3aa: CASSLETSGEQFF; v_gene: TRBV27; d_gene: TRBD2; j_gene: TRBJ2-1; abundance: .
CDR3nt: TGTGCCACCCTATGGGCAGCCGACTCCTACGAGCAGTACTTC; CDR3aa: CATLWAADSYEQYF; v_gene: TRBV5-8; d_gene: .; j_gene: TRBJ2-7; abundance: .
CDR3nt: TGCGCCAGCAGCCCACAGGGGACTAGCGGGAACGGGTGGGATGAGCAGTTCTTC; CDR3aa: CASSPQGTSGNGWDEQFF; v_gene: TRBV4-1; d_gene: TRBD2; j_gene: TRBJ2-1; abundance: .
CDR3nt: TGTGCCTGGAGCGTACAGGGTGTGGAAGCTTTCTTT; CDR3aa: CAWSVQGVEAFF; v_gene: TRBV30; d_gene: .; j_gene: TRBJ1-1; abundance: once
CDR3nt: TGTGCCAGTAGTGCTAACAGCTACGAGCAGTACTTC; CDR3aa: CASSANSYEQYF; v_gene: TRBV19; d_gene: .; j_gene: TRBJ2-7; abundance: .
CDR3nt: TGTGCCAGCAGCCAAGAGGGACTAGCGGGAGGTAATGAGCAGTTCTTC; CDR3aa: CASSQEGLAGGNEQFF; v_gene: TRBV4-1; d_gene: TRBD2; j_gene: TRBJ2-1; abundance: .
CDR3nt: TGTGCCAGCAGTTTCGGACAGGGGGTGGGAAGGTCACCCCTCCACTTT; CDR3aa: CASSFGQGVGRSPLHF; v_gene: TRBV27; d_gene: TRBD1; j_gene: TRBJ1-6; abundance: .
CDR3nt: TGTGCCAGCAGTGGGACTAGGAGCTCCTACAATGAGCAGTTCTTC; CDR3aa: CASSGTRSSYNEQFF; v_gene: TRBV2; d_gene: TRBD2; j_gene: TRBJ2-1; abundance: .
CDR3nt: TGCGCCAGCAGCCCTTTCAATGAGGGAAGGTCTGAAGCTTTCTTT; CDR3aa: CASSPFNEGRSEAFF; v_gene: TRBV4-1; d_gene: .; j_gene: TRBJ1-1; abundance: .
CDR3nt: TGTGCCATCAGGACCTTGACAGAAAACTATGGCTACACCTTC; CDR3aa: CAIRTLTENYGYTF; v_gene: TRBV10-3; d_gene: .; j_gene: TRBJ1-2; abundance: .
CDR3nt: TGTGCCAGCAGCCTCAGTCCCACTGAAGCTTTCTTT; CDR3aa: CASSLSPTEAFF; v_gene: TRBV5-5; d_gene: .; j_gene: TRBJ1-1; abundance: .
CDR3nt: TGTGCCAGTAGTATCGGGGGGGTGAACACTGAAGCTTTCTTT; CDR3aa: CASSIGGVNTEAFF; v_gene: TRBV19; d_gene: .; j_gene: TRBJ1-1; abundance: .
CDR3nt: TGTGCCAGCAGCTTGGGAAGCGGCACTGAAGCTTTCTTT; CDR3aa: CASSLGSGTEAFF; v_gene: TRBV5-6; d_gene: .; j_gene: TRBJ1-1; abundance: .
CDR3nt: TGTGCCTGGAGTGTAAGCGTGAGTGGAAACACCATATATTTT; CDR3aa: CAWSVSVSGNTIYF; v_gene: TRBV30; d_gene: .; j_gene: TRBJ1-3; abundance: .